The clone carrying this T cell receptor beta chain appeared a few times. The antigen remains unidentified. V lost 6 bases, J lost 6 bases, and 20 bases lay in between. Germline assignment: CDR1 SEHNR and CDR2 FQNEAQ (reference sequence). The CDR3 loop spans 16 amino acids. This sample stems from a study of T-cell memory formation after mild COVID-19. The study, taken as a whole, reports: Still unconfirmed is whether the second-wave clones peaking on day 37 recognized SARS-CoV-2. CD4+ bias marked clones expanding day 15 to 37, unlike balanced contracting clones.

5'RACE primed at constant segments yielded TCR alpha and TCR beta cDNA libraries bearing sample barcodes and UMIs. MiXCR, applied by TCRdb to the 5' RACE reads, yields one record per CDR3 protein. The sample contains a few hundred thousand distinct CDR3 sequences, 8.5% to 9.5% of which appear only once. The chain recombines TRBV7-9 with TRBJ2-2; tentatively, D is TRBD2 (5 bases). This TCR came from a young man who had mild COVID-19 (a few samples of this study predate the infection). Cell type and time point are not known. Specimen: PBMCs or a T cell subset sorted from them (not recorded which). CDR3 in DNA: TGTGCCAGCAGTCGACCAACGAGGGAACGGGCCGGGGAGCTGTTTTTT. Protein: CASSRPTRERAGELFF. Looking up the rest from reference TRBV7-9 and TRBJ2-2 gives the full variable domain: DTGVSQNPRHKITKRGQNVTFRCDPISEHNRLYWYRQTLGQGPEFLTYFQNEAQLEKSRLLSDRFSAERPKGSFSTLEIQRTEQGDSAMYLCASSRPTRERAGELFFGEGSRLTVL.